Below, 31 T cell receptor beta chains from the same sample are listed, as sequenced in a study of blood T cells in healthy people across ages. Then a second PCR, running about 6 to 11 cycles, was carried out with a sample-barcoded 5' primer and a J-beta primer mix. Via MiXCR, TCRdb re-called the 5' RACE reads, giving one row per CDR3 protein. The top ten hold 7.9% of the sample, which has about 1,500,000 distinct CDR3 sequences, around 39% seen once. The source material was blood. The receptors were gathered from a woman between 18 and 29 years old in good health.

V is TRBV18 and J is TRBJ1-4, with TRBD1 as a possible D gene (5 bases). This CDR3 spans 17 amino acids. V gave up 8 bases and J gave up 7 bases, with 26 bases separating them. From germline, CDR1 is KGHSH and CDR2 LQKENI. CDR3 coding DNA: TGTGCCAGCACAAAAAGGGACCGAATCCGAGGAGGTGAAAAACTGTTTTTT. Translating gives CASTKRDRIRGGEKLFF. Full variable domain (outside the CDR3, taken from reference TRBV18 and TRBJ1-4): NAGVMQNPRHLVRRRGQEARLRCSPMKGHSHVYWYRQLPEEGLKFMVYLQKENIIDESGMPKERFSAEFPKEGPSILRIQQVVRGDSAAYFCASTKRDRIRGGEKLFFGSGTQLSVL.

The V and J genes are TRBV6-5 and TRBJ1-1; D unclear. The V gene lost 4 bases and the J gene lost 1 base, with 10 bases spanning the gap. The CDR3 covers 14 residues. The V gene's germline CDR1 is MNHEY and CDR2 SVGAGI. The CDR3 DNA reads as TGTGCCAGCAGTTCCCTGGTTGGGAACACTGAAGCTTTCTTT. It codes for CASSSLVGNTEAFF.

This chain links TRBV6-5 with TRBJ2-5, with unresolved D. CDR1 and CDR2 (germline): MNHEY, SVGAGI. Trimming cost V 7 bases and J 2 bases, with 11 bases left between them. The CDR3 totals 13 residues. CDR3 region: CASTHNLQETQYF. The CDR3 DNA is TGTGCCAGCACCCACAACCTACAAGAGACCCAGTACTTC.

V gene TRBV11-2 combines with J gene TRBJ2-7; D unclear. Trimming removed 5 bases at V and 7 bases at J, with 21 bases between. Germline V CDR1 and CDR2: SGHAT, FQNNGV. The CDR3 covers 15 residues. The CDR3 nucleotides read TGTGCCAGCAGCCCCGACCGTAGCTCCTACAATGAGCAGTACTTC. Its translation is CASSPDRSSYNEQYF.

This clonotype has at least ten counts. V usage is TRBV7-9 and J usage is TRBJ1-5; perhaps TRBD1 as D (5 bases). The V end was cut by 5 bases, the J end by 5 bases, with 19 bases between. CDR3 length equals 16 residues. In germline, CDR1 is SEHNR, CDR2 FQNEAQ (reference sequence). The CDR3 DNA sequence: TGTGCCAGCAGCCCCACCGGGACCACGTTCGATCAGCCCCAGCATTTT. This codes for CASSPTGTTFDQPQHF.

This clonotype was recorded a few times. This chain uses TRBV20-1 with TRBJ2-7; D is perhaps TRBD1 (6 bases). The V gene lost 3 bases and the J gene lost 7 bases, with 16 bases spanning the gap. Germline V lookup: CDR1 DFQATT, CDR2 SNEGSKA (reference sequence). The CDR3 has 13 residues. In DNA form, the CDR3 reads TGCAGTGCTAGGAGACAGGTCGGGTCGGAGCAGTACTTC. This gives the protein CSARRQVGSEQYF.

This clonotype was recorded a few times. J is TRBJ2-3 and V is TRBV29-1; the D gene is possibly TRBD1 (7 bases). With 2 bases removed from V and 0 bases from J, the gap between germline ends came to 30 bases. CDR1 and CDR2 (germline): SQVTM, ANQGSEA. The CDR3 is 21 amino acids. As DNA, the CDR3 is TGCAGCGTTGAACCCGCGTGGGGTGGGGGGACAGAATCCTATAGCACAGATACGCAGTATTTT. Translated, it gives CSVEPAWGGGTESYSTDTQYF.

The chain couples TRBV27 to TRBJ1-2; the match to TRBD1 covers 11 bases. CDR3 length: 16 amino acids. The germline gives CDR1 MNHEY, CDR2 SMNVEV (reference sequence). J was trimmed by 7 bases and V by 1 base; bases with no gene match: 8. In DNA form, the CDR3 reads TGTGCCAGCAGTTTATTATTCGGACAGGGGGCGGGTGGCTACACCTTC. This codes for CASSLLFGQGAGGYTF.

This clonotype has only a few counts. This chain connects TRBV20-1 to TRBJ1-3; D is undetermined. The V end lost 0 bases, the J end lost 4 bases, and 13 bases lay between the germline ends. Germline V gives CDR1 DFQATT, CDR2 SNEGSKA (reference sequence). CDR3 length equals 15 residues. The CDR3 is CSARDSRKGGNTIYF. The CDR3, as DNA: TGCAGTGCTAGAGATTCGAGGAAAGGGGGAAACACCATATATTTT.

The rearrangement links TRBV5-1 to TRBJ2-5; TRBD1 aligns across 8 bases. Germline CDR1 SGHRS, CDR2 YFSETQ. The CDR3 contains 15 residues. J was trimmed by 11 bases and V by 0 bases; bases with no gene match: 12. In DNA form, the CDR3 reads TGCGCCAGCAGCTTGGGTGGGACAGGCCACAATGAGCAGTACTTC. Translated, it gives CASSLGGTGHNEQYF.

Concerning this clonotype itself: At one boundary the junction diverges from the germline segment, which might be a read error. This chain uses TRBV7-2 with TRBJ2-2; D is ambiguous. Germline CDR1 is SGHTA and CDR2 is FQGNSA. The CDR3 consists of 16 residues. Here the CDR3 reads CASSPTAFKNAGELFF. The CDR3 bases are TGTGCCAGCAGCCCTACAGCTTTTAAGAACGCCGGGGAGCTGTTTTTT.

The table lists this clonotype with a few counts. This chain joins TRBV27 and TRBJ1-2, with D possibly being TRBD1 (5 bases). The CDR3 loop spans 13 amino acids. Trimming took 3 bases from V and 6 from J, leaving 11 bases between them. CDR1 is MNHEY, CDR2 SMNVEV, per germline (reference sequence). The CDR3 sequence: CASSFGGKDGYTF. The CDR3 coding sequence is TGTGCCAGCAGTTTTGGGGGGAAGGATGGCTACACCTTC.

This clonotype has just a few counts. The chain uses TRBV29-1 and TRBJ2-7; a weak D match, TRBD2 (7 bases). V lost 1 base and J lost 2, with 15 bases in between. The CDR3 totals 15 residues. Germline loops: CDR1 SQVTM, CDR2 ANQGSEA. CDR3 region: CSVEGWTGGPYEQYF. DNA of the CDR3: TGCAGCGTTGAAGGGTGGACGGGGGGCCCCTACGAGCAGTACTTC.

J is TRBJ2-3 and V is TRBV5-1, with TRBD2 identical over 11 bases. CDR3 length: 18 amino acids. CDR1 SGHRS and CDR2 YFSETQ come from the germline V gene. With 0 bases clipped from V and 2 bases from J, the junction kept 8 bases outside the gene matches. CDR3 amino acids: CASSLGLAGRAITDTQYF. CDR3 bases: TGCGCCAGCAGCTTGGGACTAGCGGGGCGAGCGATCACAGATACGCAGTATTTT.

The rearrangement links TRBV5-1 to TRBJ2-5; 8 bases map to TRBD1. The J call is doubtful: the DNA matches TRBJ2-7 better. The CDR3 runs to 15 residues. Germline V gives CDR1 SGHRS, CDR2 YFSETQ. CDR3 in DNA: TGCGCCAGCAGCTTCGGGGCAGGGGGCCTAAACGAGCAGTACTTC. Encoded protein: CASSFGAGGLNEQYF.

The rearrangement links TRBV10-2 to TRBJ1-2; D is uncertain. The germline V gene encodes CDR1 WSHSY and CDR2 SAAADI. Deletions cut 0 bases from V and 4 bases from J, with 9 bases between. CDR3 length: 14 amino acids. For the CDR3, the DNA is TGCGCCAGCAGTGAGTCGAACGATGCCTATGGCTACACCTTC. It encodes CASSESNDAYGYTF.

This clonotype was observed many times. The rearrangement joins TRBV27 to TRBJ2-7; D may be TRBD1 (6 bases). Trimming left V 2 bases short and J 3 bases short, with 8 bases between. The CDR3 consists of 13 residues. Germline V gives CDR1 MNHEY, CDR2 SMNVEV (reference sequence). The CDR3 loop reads CASSLRTDYEQYF. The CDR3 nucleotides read TGTGCCAGCAGTTTAAGGACAGACTACGAGCAGTACTTC.

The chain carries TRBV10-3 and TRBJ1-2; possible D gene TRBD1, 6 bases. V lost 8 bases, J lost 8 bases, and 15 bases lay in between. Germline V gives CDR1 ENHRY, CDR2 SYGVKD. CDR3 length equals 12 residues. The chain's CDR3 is CAISRGQVGYTF. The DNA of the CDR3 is TGTGCCATCTCTCGGGGGCAGGTGGGCTACACCTTC.

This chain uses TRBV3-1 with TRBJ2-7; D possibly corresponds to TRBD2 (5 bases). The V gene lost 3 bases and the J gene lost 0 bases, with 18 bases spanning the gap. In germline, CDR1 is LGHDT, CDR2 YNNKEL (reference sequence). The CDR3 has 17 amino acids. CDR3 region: CASSHLSSRVFSYEQYF. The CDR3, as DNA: TGTGCCAGCAGCCATCTTAGCTCGAGGGTATTCTCCTACGAGCAGTACTTC.

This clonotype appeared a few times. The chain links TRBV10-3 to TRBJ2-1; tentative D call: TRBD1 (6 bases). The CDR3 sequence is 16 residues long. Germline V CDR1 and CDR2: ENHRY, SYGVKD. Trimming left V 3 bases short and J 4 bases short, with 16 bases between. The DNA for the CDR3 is TGTGCCATCAGTGATCCGATTACTACAGGGTACAATGAGCAGTTCTTC. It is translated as CAISDPITTGYNEQFF.

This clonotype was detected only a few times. CDR3 in DNA: TGTGCCAGCAGTGAACCCTCCAGCGGGGGGGCCATCAAAAACATTCAGTACTTC. The encoded protein is CASSEPSSGGAIKNIQYF. The chain recombines TRBV6-1 with TRBJ2-4, with 10 bases that match TRBD2. The CDR3 extends over 18 amino acids. CDR1 and CDR2 (germline): MNHNS, SASEGT. After removal of 2 bases from V and 3 bases from J, the junction contained 10 bases not matched to a gene.

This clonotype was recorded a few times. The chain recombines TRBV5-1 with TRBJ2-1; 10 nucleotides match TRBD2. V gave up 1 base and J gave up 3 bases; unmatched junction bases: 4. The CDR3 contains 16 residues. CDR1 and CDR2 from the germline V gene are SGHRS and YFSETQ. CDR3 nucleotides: TGCGCCAGCAGCTTGTGGGGGACTAGCGACTACAATGAGCAGTTCTTC. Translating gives CASSLWGTSDYNEQFF.

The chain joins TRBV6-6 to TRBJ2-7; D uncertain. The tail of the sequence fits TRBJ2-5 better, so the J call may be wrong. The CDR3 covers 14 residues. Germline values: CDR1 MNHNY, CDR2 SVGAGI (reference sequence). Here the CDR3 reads CASRGPWMGETQYF. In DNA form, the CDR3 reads TGTGCCAGCAGGGGCCCTTGGATGGGGGAGACCCAGTACTTC.

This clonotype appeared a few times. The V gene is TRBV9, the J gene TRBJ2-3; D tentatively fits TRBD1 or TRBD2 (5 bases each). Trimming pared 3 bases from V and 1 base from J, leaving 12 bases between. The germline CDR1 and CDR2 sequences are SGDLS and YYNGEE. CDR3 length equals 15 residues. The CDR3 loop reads CASSGDVGGTDTQYF. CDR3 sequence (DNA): TGTGCCAGCAGCGGTGACGTGGGGGGCACAGATACGCAGTATTTT.

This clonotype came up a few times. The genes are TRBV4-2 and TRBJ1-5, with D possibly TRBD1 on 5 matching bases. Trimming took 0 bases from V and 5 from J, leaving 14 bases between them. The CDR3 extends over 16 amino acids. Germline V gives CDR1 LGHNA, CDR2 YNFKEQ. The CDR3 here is CASSQEGGQSYQPQHF. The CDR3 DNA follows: TGTGCCAGCAGCCAAGAGGGAGGACAATCTTATCAGCCCCAGCATTTT.

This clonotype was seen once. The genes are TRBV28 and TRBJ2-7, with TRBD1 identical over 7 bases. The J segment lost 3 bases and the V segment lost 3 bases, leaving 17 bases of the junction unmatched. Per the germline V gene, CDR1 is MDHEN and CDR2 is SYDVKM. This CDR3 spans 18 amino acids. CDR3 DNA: TGTGCCAGCAGTTTGACAGGGCAGCCGGCTTATTTCGGCTACGAGCAGTACTTC. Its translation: CASSLTGQPAYFGYEQYF.

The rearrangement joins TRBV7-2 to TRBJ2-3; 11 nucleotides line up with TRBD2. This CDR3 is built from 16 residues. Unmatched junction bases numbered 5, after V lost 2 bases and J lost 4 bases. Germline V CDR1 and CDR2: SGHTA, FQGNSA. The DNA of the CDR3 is TGTGCCAGCAGCTTACAGAGACTAGCGGGATCAGATACGCAGTATTTT. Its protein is CASSLQRLAGSDTQYF.

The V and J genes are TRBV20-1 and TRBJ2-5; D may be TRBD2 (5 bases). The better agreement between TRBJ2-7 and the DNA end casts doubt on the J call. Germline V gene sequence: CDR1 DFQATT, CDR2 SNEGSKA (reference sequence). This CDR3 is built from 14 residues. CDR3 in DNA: TGCAGTGCTAGTGCTAGCTCTTTGGCCTACGAGCAGTACTTC. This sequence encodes CSASASSLAYEQYF.

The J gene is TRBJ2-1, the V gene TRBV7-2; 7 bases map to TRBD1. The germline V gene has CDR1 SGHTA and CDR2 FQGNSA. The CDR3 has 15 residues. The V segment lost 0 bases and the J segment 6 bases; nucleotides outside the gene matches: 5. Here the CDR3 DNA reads TGTGCCAGCAGCTTAGCGGTGTCAGGGGGCAATGAGCAGTTCTTC. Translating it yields CASSLAVSGGNEQFF.

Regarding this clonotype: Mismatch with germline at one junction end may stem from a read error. The CDR3 protein is CTSSRPGGVNTEAFF. CDR3 sequence (DNA): TGCACCAGCAGCCGACCAGGGGGGGTGAACACTGAAGCTTTCTTT. The chain links TRBV4-1 to TRBJ1-1, with 7 bases lining up with TRBD1. Germline V gives CDR1 MGHRA, CDR2 YSYEKL. This CDR3 spans 15 amino acids.

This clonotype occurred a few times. CDR3 protein: CASSHLPGQGFNEQYF. Written as DNA, the CDR3 is TGCGCCAGCAGCCATCTACCGGGACAGGGGTTCAACGAGCAGTACTTC. The chain has TRBV4-1 and TRBJ2-7, with 10 bases aligning to TRBD1. With V trimmed by 3 bases and J by 5 bases, 10 bases remained unmatched. CDR1 and CDR2 from the germline V gene are MGHRA and YSYEKL. There are 16 residues in the CDR3.